These 28 T cell receptor beta chains were sequenced from one sample in a study of early T cells in non-severe SARS-CoV-2 infection. TCRdb re-analysed the 5' RACE reads in MiXCR, keeping a single row per CDR3 protein. There are roughly 51,000 distinct CDR3 sequences in the sample; about 7.8% occur only once, and 5.8% lies in the top ten. The sample taken for sequencing was whole blood. The receptor source for this set is an adult who was a healthcare worker with PCR-confirmed SARS-CoV-2 infection or an uninfected control (not recorded which).

A few counts support this clonotype. The chain recombines TRBV2 with TRBJ2-2; TRBD1 is a possible D gene (5 bases). This CDR3 region has 14 residues. The germline V and J ends were trimmed by 4 bases and 3 bases, with 9 bases remaining between them. Germline V gives CDR1 SNHLY, CDR2 FYNNEI. The CDR3 loop reads CASSVGRHTGELFF. Written as DNA, the CDR3 is TGTGCCAGCAGTGTGGGGCGGCACACCGGGGAGCTGTTTTTT.

This clonotype was counted many times. The chain couples TRBV18 to TRBJ2-7; D gene ambiguous. CDR3 size: 14 residues. V shed 5 bases and J shed 0 bases, with 11 bases lying between them. CDR1 is KGHSH, CDR2 LQKENI, per germline. The CDR3, as DNA: TGTGCCAGCTCAATCAGCCCGGACTCCTACGAGCAGTACTTC. Translation: CASSISPDSYEQYF.

This clonotype was recorded many times. The CDR3 region has the DNA TGTGCCAGCAGCCAACAGGACAGGGGCAATGAGCAGTTCTTC. Amino acid sequence: CASSQQDRGNEQFF. The chain couples TRBV11-3 to TRBJ2-1, with 9 bases matching TRBD1. The ends lost 5 bases at V and 6 bases at J; junction bases unmatched: 5. The length of the CDR3 is 14 residues. CDR1 and CDR2 (germline): SGHNT, YENEEA.

The J gene is TRBJ2-1, the V gene TRBV3-1; TRBD1 aligns across 12 bases. With 4 bases clipped from V and 1 base from J, the junction kept 5 bases outside the gene matches. The CDR3 is 17 amino acids. Germline-derived CDR1 and CDR2 are LGHDT and YNNKEL (reference sequence). As DNA, the CDR3 is TGTGCCAGCAGCCCCGGGACAGGGGGCGGTTCCTACAATGAGCAGTTCTTC. It yields the protein CASSPGTGGGSYNEQFF.

This clonotype was recorded a few times. V and J are TRBV15 and TRBJ1-1, with D uncertain. V lost 0 bases and J lost 2, with 10 bases in between. Per germline, CDR1 LNHNV and CDR2 YYDKDF (reference sequence). The length of the CDR3 is 15 residues. The CDR3 region has the DNA TGTGCCACCAGCAGAGACTACGGATCAAACACTGAAGCTTTCTTT. It specifies CATSRDYGSNTEAFF.

This clonotype was recorded many times. This rearrangement joins TRBV29-1 to TRBJ1-2; no clear D gene. The V and J ends lost 3 bases and 4 bases respectively, with 9 bases between them. Germline CDR1 SQVTM, CDR2 ANQGSEA. This CDR3 is built from 12 residues. The CDR3, as DNA: TGCAGCGTTGAGTGGGGTGGCTATGGCTACACCTTC. This sequence encodes CSVEWGGYGYTF.

This clonotype was counted a few times. V gene TRBV5-6 combines with J gene TRBJ2-1; 8 bases match TRBD2. The V gene end was trimmed by 6 bases and the J gene end by 9 bases; junction bases not matched to a gene: 2. The CDR3 sequence is 11 residues long. Per the germline V gene, CDR1 is SGHDT and CDR2 is YYEEEE. The CDR3 coding sequence is TGTGCCAGCAACAGCGGGAGTGAGCAGTTCTTC. Translating gives CASNSGSEQFF.

This clonotype was detected ten times or more. J is TRBJ2-1 and V is TRBV19; D is perhaps TRBD2 (5 bases). V was cut by 10 bases and J by 9 bases, with 19 bases left in between. Germline loops: CDR1 LNHDA, CDR2 SQIVND (reference sequence). The CDR3 is 13 residues long. As DNA, the CDR3 is TGTGCCACCAACCTCCGGGGTACCGGTGAGCAGTTCTTC. Translation gives CATNLRGTGEQFF.

V and J are TRBV6-2 or TRBV6-3 and TRBJ2-5; 8 bases agree with TRBD2. Germline CDR1 and CDR2: MNHEY and SVGEGT. This CDR3 is 16 amino acids long. V was clipped by 5 bases and J by 1 base; unmatched bases: 9. CDR3 sequence reads: CASSHPGTRLQETQYF. The DNA for the CDR3 is TGTGCCAGCAGTCACCCCGGGACTAGACTCCAAGAGACCCAGTACTTC.

Remarks on this clonotype: This may arise from a read error, as a much more abundant clone is one base away. CDR3 nucleotides: TGTGCCAGCAGTGACAGGGTGATCACTGAAGCTTTCTTT. Its translation: CASSDRVITEAFF. The chain employs TRBV6-4 and TRBJ1-1; D is undetermined. Trimming pared 2 bases from V and 4 bases from J, leaving 8 bases between. Germline V gene data show CDR1 as MRHNA and CDR2 as SNTAGT. The CDR3 totals 13 residues.

This clonotype was seen repeatedly, ten times or more. The V call is TRBV28, the J call TRBJ2-7; 8 nucleotides agree with TRBD2. CDR1 and CDR2 (germline): MDHEN, SYDVKM. The CDR3 has 17 amino acids. After removal of 2 bases from V and 0 bases from J, the junction contained 9 bases not matched to a gene. CDR3 coding DNA: TGTGCCAGCAGTTTACCCCTAACTAGCGGAAGCTCCTACGAGCAGTACTTC. Translating gives CASSLPLTSGSSYEQYF.

The chain couples TRBV10-3 to TRBJ2-5, with 9 nucleotides matching TRBD1. This CDR3 is built from 15 residues. Unmatched junction bases numbered 9, after V lost 6 bases and J lost 4 bases. The germline V gene encodes CDR1 ENHRY and CDR2 SYGVKD. CDR3 DNA: TGTGCCATCAGCGCCGGACAGGGGAAGGGAGAGACCCAGTACTTC. It is translated as CAISAGQGKGETQYF.

This clonotype was detected many times. The chain links TRBV29-1 to TRBJ1-2, with D possibly matching TRBD1 (5 bases). The germline gives CDR1 SQVTM, CDR2 ANQGSEA. Trimming took 3 bases from V and 8 from J, leaving 22 bases between them. The CDR3 loop spans 15 amino acids. The CDR3 sequence: CSVDAQGELVRGYTF. The DNA for the CDR3 is TGCAGCGTTGACGCCCAGGGTGAATTGGTGCGCGGCTACACCTTC.

This clonotype was detected many times. This chain joins TRBV10-3 and TRBJ2-5; 9 nucleotides align to TRBD1. The germline CDR1 and CDR2 sequences are ENHRY and SYGVKD. The CDR3 is 14 amino acids. V gave up 8 bases and J gave up 2 bases; unmatched junction bases: 6. The CDR3 DNA reads TGTGCCATCCGGGGACAGGGAATACAAGAGACCCAGTACTTC. It yields the protein CAIRGQGIQETQYF.

This clonotype came up many times. J is TRBJ2-1 and V is TRBV18, with D maybe TRBD1 (6 bases). Germline CDR1 reads KGHSH; CDR2 reads LQKENI. Between the trimmed V and J ends, which lost 3 bases and 4 bases, there was a span of 13 bases. The CDR3 length is 15 residues. The CDR3 loop is CASSPSRDTYNEQFF. DNA of the CDR3: TGTGCCAGCTCACCGTCCCGGGACACTTACAATGAGCAGTTCTTC. The full variable domain, rest sourced from reference TRBV18 and TRBJ2-1, is NAGVMQNPRHLVRRRGQEARLRCSPMKGHSHVYWYRQLPEEGLKFMVYLQKENIIDESGMPKERFSAEFPKEGPSILRIQQVVRGDSAAYFCASSPSRDTYNEQFFGPGTRLTVL.

The table lists this clonotype with many counts. The rearrangement joins TRBV20-1 to TRBJ2-4, with D perhaps matching TRBD1 (6 bases). Germline CDR1 and CDR2: DFQATT and SNEGSKA (reference sequence). CDR3 length equals 13 residues. The V end lost 1 base, the J end lost 3 bases, and 7 bases lay between the germline ends. The CDR3 DNA reads as TGCAGTGCTAGAGGACAGGTCAAAAACATTCAGTACTTC. This encodes CSARGQVKNIQYF.

This clonotype was counted many times. J is TRBJ1-1 and V is TRBV7-2; D call uncertain. The CDR3 has 13 amino acids. V was cut by 3 bases and J by 1 base, with 6 bases left in between. Germline values: CDR1 SGHTA, CDR2 FQGNSA. The CDR3 nucleotides are TGTGCCAGCAGCTTCTCCCAGAACACTGAAGCTTTCTTT. It yields the protein CASSFSQNTEAFF.

The gene calls are TRBV7-9 and TRBJ2-2; 8 nucleotides agree with TRBD2. Germline CDR1 reads SEHNR; CDR2 reads FQNEAQ (reference sequence). V gave up 2 bases and J gave up 4 bases; unmatched junction bases: 6. The CDR3 covers 16 residues. In DNA, the CDR3 is TGTGCCAGCAGCTTATCGGGACTAGGAGTCACCGGGGAGCTGTTTTTT. Translation: CASSLSGLGVTGELFF.

This clonotype was seen repeatedly, ten times or more. J is TRBJ1-2 and V is TRBV30; no definite D call. Germline CDR1 and CDR2: GTSNPN and SVGIG (reference sequence). The CDR3 contains 11 residues. The V end lost 0 bases, the J end lost 7 bases, and 6 bases lay between the germline ends. This CDR3 is CAWSVPGGYTF. CDR3 bases: TGTGCCTGGAGTGTACCTGGTGGCTACACCTTC.

This clonotype was counted at least ten times. This chain links TRBV5-1 with TRBJ1-2; perhaps TRBD1 as D (5 bases). CDR3 size: 15 residues. V lost 3 bases to trimming and J lost 5 bases, with 17 bases between them. CDR1 SGHRS and CDR2 YFSETQ come from the germline V gene. DNA of the CDR3: TGCGCCAGCAGCTCCGGGGGTGGCAGCCAATATGGCTACACCTTC. It yields the protein CASSSGGGSQYGYTF.

This clonotype was seen a handful of times. V gene TRBV4-3 combines with J gene TRBJ1-1, with D unclear. The length of the CDR3 is 13 residues. The germline V and J ends were trimmed by 0 bases and 10 bases, with 12 bases remaining between them. Germline CDR1 is LGHNA and CDR2 is YSLEER. As DNA, the CDR3 is TGCGCCAGCAGCCAAGAACGTGACCTGGGAGCTTTCTTT. Protein sequence: CASSQERDLGAFF.

This clonotype occurred many times. The rearrangement joins TRBV28 to TRBJ2-7; 9 bases fit TRBD1. Germline CDR1 reads MDHEN; CDR2 reads SYDVKM. This CDR3 region has 14 residues. V shed 8 bases and J 0 bases; nucleotides not matched to a gene: 5. CDR3 sequence (DNA): TGTGCCAGCGGGGGACAGGGTAGCTCCTACGAGCAGTACTTC. Translated: CASGGQGSSYEQYF.

CDR3 sequence (DNA): TGTGCCAGCAGTGTAACAGGCACAGATACGCAGTATTTT. It codes for CASSVTGTDTQYF. The rearrangement joins TRBV12-3 or TRBV12-4 to TRBJ2-3; no reliable D call. V was pared by 5 bases and J by 1 base, with 7 bases between. The CDR3 covers 13 residues.

The V and J genes are TRBV10-1 and TRBJ2-3; the match to TRBD1 covers 9 bases. The CDR3 extends over 16 amino acids. V trimming: 6 bases; J trimming: 0 bases; junction bases outside the gene matches: 7. Looked up from germline, CDR1 is WNHNN and CDR2 is SYGVQD (reference sequence). CDR3 nucleotides: TGCGCCAGCAGCCAGGGGACAGGGCACAGCACAGATACGCAGTATTTT. It yields the protein CASSQGTGHSTDTQYF.

This clonotype was detected ten times or more. The chain combines TRBV27 with TRBJ1-1; no definite D call. Trimming took 6 bases from V and 1 from J, leaving 12 bases between them. This CDR3 contains 14 residues. Per the germline V gene, CDR1 is MNHEY and CDR2 is SMNVEV (reference sequence). The DNA for the CDR3 is TGTGCCAGCAGGCAGCGCCAGACGAACACTGAAGCTTTCTTT. Its translation: CASRQRQTNTEAFF.

This clonotype was seen more than once but under ten times. This rearrangement joins TRBV20-1 to TRBJ2-1; no definite D call. The germline V and J ends were trimmed by 3 bases and 3 bases, with 6 bases remaining between them. CDR3 size: 12 residues. The germline CDR1 and CDR2 sequences are DFQATT and SNEGSKA (reference sequence). CDR3 nucleotides: TGCAGTGCTAGTAGCTTCTACAATGAGCAGTTCTTC. Translating it yields CSASSFYNEQFF.

This clonotype was detected many times. For the CDR3, the DNA is TGTGCCAGCGAAGGGAGGGTATATGGCTACACCTTC. Its translation is CASEGRVYGYTF. The gene calls are TRBV2 and TRBJ1-2; D unclear. CDR1 is SNHLY and CDR2 is FYNNEI in the germline V gene. The CDR3 runs 12 residues. V lost 8 bases and J lost 5, with 12 bases in between.

To note about this clonotype: Being one base from a much bigger clone, this may be a read error. The chain uses TRBV28 and TRBJ2-1, with 8 bases aligning to TRBD2. With V trimmed by 3 bases and J by 6 bases, 7 bases remained unmatched. In germline, CDR1 is MDHEN, CDR2 SYDVKM. CDR3 length: 15 amino acids. CDR3 amino acids: CASSFWTSWGNEQFF. The CDR3, as DNA: TGTGCCAGCAGTTTCTGGACTAGCTGGGGCAATGAGCAGTTCTTC.